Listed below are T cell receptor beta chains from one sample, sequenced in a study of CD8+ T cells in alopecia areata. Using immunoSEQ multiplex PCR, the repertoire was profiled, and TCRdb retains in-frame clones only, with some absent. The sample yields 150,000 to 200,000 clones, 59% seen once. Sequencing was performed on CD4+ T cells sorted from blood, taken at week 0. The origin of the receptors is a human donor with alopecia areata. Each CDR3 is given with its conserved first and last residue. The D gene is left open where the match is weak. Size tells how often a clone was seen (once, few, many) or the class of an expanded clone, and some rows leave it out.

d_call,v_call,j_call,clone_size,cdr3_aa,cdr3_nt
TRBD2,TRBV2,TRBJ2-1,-,CASSIGVAGVSEQFF,TGTGCCAGCAGTATAGGCGTAGCGGGTGTAAGCGAGCAGTTCTTC
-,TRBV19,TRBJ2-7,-,CASAGASSYEQYF,TGTGCCAGTGCGGGGGCTAGTTCCTACGAGCAGTACTTC
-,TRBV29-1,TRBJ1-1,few,CSVRRTDTEAFF,TGCAGCGTTCGTCGGACCGACACTGAAGCTTTCTTT
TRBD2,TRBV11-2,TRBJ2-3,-,CASSSRPIAGYTDTQYF,TGTGCCAGCAGCTCGCGACCCATAGCGGGGTACACAGATACGCAGTATTTT
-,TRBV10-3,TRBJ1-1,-,CAISQGSRNTEAFF,TGTGCCATCTCCCAGGGGAGTAGGAACACTGAAGCTTTCTTT
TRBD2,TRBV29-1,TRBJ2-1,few,CSVGLAGAIEQFF,TGCAGCGTTGGTCTAGCGGGGGCGATTGAGCAGTTCTTC
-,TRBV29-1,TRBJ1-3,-,CSVEQGNGNTIYF,TGCAGCGTTGAGCAGGGAAACGGAAACACCATATATTTT
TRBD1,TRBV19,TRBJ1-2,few,CASSTTDRNGYTF,TGTGCCAGTAGTACCACGGACAGGAATGGCTACACCTTC
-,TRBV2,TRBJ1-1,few,CASSQGQMNTEAFF,TGTGCCAGCAGTCAAGGACAGATGAACACTGAAGCTTTCTTT
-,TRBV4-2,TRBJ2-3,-,CASTTTGTTTDTQYF,TGTGCCAGCACAACCACCGGGACAACCACAGATACGCAGTATTTT